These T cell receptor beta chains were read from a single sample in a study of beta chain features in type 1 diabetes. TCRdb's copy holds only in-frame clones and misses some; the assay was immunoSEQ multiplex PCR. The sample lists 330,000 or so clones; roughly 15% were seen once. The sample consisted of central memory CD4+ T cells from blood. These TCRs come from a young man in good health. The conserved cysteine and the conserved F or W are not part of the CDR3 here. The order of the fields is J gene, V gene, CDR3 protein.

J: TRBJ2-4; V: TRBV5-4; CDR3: ASSLVGTGVAKNIQY
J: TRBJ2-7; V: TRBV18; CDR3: ASSRGGTYEQY
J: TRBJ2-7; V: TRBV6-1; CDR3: ASRIGINYEQY
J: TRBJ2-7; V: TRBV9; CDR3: ASSRTSGVYEQY
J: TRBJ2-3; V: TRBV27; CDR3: ASSLGLAGATDTQY
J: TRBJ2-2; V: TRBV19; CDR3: ATKQGPNTGELF
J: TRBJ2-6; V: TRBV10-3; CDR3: ASSRSGANVLT
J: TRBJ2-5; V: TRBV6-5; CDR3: ASSLSGVETQY
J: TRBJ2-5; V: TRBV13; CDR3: ASSLYGRLAGDIQETQY
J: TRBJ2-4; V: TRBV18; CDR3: ASSPTQAKNIQY
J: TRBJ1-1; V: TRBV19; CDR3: ASTVQGTMNTEAF
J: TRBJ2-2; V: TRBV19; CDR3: ASSMRNTGELF
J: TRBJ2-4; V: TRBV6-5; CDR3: ASRTGPAKNIQY
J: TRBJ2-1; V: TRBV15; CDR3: ATSRETIRDNEQF
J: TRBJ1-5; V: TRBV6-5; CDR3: ASSLDRYQPQH
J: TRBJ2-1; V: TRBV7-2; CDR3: ASSLGPGTHNEQF
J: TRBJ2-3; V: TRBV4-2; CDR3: ASSQERLAGVRLQY
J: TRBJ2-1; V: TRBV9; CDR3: ASSVDPGLTLNEQF
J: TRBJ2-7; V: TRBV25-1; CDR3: ASRGAGSYEQY
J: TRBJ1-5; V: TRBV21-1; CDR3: ASSRGGPGVDQPQH
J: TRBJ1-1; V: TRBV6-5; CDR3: ASSAAGGTEAF
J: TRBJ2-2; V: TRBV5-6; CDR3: ASSMLSGTGVLGELF
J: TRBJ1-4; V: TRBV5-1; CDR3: ASSLGQLDEKLF
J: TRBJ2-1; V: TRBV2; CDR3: ASSPSGRTNEQF
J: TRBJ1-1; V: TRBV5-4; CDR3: ASSLAGLQGRAF
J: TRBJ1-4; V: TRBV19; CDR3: ASSIRGAGRNEKLF
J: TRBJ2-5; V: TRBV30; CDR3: AWSVATETQY
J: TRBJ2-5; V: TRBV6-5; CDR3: ASSEAGETQY
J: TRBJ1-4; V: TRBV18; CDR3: ASSPTPATNEKLF
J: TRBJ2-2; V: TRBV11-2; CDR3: ASSRQVFSTNTGELF
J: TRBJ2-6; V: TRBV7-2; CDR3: ASSLVGSGANVLT
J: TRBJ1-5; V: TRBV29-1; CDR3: SASGTPNQPQH
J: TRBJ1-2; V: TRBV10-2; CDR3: ASSAAGLSGYGYT
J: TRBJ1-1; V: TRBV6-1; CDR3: ASTLTLAGLAF
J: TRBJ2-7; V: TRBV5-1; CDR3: ASSLMTSGVSYEQY
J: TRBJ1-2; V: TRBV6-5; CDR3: ASTETTHGYT
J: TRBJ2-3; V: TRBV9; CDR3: ASSVEREHTQY
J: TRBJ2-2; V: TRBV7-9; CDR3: ASSPLYSGELF
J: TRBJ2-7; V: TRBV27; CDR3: ASTNLGLAGGTRYYEQY
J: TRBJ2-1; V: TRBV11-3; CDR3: ASSPFGGEQF
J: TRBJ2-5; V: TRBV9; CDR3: ASSPMDRGGQETQY
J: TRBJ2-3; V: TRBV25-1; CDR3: ASSELASGSTDTQY
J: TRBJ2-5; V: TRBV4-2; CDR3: ASSPGGPETQY
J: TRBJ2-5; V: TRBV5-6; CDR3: ASSITLIPGQSQETQY
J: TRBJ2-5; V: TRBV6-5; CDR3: ASRPGLAGETQY
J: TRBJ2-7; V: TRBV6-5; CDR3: ASKGGGTYEQY
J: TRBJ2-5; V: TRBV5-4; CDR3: ASSSKTGGLGETQY
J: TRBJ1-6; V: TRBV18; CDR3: ASSPRGDNSPLH
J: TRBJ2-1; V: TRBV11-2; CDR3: ASSFRQGANNEQF
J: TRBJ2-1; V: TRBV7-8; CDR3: ASSQGQHNEQF